Below are 10 T cell receptor beta chains sequenced from a single sample in a study. Via MiXCR, TCRdb re-called the RT-PCR reads, giving one row per CDR3 protein. Here the sample spans more than 600,000 distinct CDR3 sequences, 12% to 15% being singletons. The specimen was memory CD4+ T cells from blood. The receptors derive from a female donor in good health, serving as a healthy control.

The V call is TRBV5-1, the J call TRBJ2-1, with 7 bases matching TRBD1. Germline-derived CDR1 and CDR2 are SGHRS and YFSETQ. This CDR3 comprises 16 residues. The V and J ends lost 0 bases and 0 bases, in that order; junction bases with no gene match: 3. The CDR3 nucleotides read TGCGCCAGCAGCTTGGAAGGGGGCGGCTCCTACAATGAGCAGTTCTTC. Translation gives CASSLEGGGSYNEQFF.

Only a few counts were recorded for this clonotype. The chain has TRBV7-2 and TRBJ2-1; D gene unclear. From germline, CDR1 is SGHTA and CDR2 FQGNSA. The CDR3 runs to 13 residues. The V and J ends lost 1 base and 7 bases respectively, with 8 bases between them. The CDR3 DNA sequence: TGTGCCAGCAGCTTAGTTGCCCCGAATGAGCAGTTCTTC. It encodes CASSLVAPNEQFF.

This clonotype has more than one count but fewer than ten. The chain joins TRBV3-1 to TRBJ1-2; 9 positions agree with TRBD1. Germline CDR1 and CDR2: LGHDT and YNNKEL (reference sequence). The CDR3 totals 14 residues. With V trimmed by 1 base and J by 6 bases, 3 bases remained unmatched. This CDR3 reads CASSQGGTGNGYTF. CDR3 DNA: TGTGCCAGCAGCCAAGGAGGGACAGGGAATGGCTACACCTTC.

J is TRBJ2-7 and V is TRBV6-2 or TRBV6-3, with TRBD2 matching over 7 bases. Per the germline V gene, CDR1 is MNHEY and CDR2 is SVGEGT. J lost 3 bases, V lost 6 bases, and 11 bases had no gene match. The CDR3 length is 15 residues. CDR3 DNA sequence: TGTGCCAGCAGACTAATCAGCGGGGCACACTACGAGCAGTACTTC. Amino acid sequence: CASRLISGAHYEQYF.

The V gene is TRBV2, the J gene TRBJ2-3; the D is unclear. V lost 6 bases and J 6 bases, leaving 7 bases between the germline ends. The germline V gene encodes CDR1 SNHLY and CDR2 FYNNEI. This CDR3 contains 11 residues. This CDR3 is CASRTADTQYF. The CDR3 nucleotides are TGTGCCAGCAGGACGGCCGATACGCAGTATTTT.

This clonotype was counted between two and nine times. The chain uses TRBV7-2 and TRBJ1-4; D remains unclear. Germline CDR1 is SGHTA and CDR2 is FQGNSA. V lost 5 bases and J 4 bases, leaving 11 bases between the germline ends. The CDR3 is 14 amino acids. This CDR3 reads CASSTGPGNEKLFF. The DNA of the CDR3 is TGTGCCAGCAGCACCGGCCCCGGTAATGAAAAACTGTTTTTT.

Many counts were recorded for this clonotype. The chain is built from TRBV20-1 and TRBJ2-3; D possibly matches TRBD1 or TRBD2 (7 bases each). The CDR3 sequence is 16 residues long. V lost 3 bases, J lost 3 bases, and 19 bases lay in between. Germline CDR1 reads DFQATT; CDR2 reads SNEGSKA (reference sequence). As DNA, the CDR3 is TGCAGTGCTAGTCCCCGGGGAGGGGGCAGGACAGATACGCAGTATTTT. It specifies CSASPRGGGRTDTQYF.

This chain uses TRBV7-2 with TRBJ2-1; a possible D gene is TRBD2 (6 bases). Germline CDR1 and CDR2: SGHTA and FQGNSA. Trimming left V 0 bases short and J 9 bases short, with 15 bases between. This CDR3 region has 15 residues. The CDR3 nucleotides are TGTGCCAGCAGCTTAGCTCCACTCGGGGGAGTTGAGCAGTTCTTC. Protein product: CASSLAPLGGVEQFF.

The gene calls are TRBV3-1 and TRBJ2-1, with unresolved D. This CDR3 contains 17 residues. V lost 1 base, J lost 0 bases, and 13 bases lay in between. CDR1 is LGHDT and CDR2 is YNNKEL in the germline V gene (reference sequence). Here the CDR3 DNA reads TGTGCCAGCAGCCAAGGACTTGGGGTAAGCTCCTACAATGAGCAGTTCTTC. As protein: CASSQGLGVSSYNEQFF.

A few counts support this clonotype. The rearrangement uses TRBV5-1 and TRBJ1-2; 8 nucleotides line up with TRBD1. V trimming: 0 bases; J trimming: 3 bases; junction bases outside the gene matches: 7. Germline V CDR1 and CDR2: SGHRS, YFSETQ. The CDR3 has 16 residues. The CDR3 spells CASSLDSRQGYYGYTF. The CDR3 coding sequence is TGCGCCAGCAGCTTGGATAGCCGACAGGGGTACTATGGCTACACCTTC.